Listed here is a single T cell receptor beta chain. The data belong to a study of T cells in tuberculosis. Libraries were prepared by immunoSEQ multiplex PCR; TCRdb keeps only in-frame clonotypes and omits some of them. The sample has about 32,000 clones; 94% are singletons. CDR1 is SEHNR, CDR2 FQNEAQ, per germline (reference sequence). The CDR3 is 16 amino acids. Deletions cut 1 base from V and 3 bases from J, with 13 bases between. The receptor comes from a donor aged 10-30 years with latent tuberculosis or without tuberculosis infection. The sequencing sample was made of PBMCs. The chain uses TRBV7-9 and TRBJ2-1; perhaps TRBD2 as D (6 bases). In nucleotides, the CDR3 is TGTGCCAGCAGCTTAGTAACCGGGAGTCTCTACAATGAGCAGTTCTTC. The encoded protein is CASSLVTGSLYNEQFF.